This entry describes one T cell receptor (beta chain). Its antigen is unknown. TCRdb reanalysed the RT-PCR reads using MiXCR and keeps one entry per CDR3 protein. The table includes around 530,000 distinct CDR3 sequences, 12% detected once. The entry originates in a study of response to subunit inactivated influenza vaccine. Points from the study as a whole: New T cells are recruited in small numbers by each seasonal influenza vaccination, according to the authors' suggestion.

Specimen: PBMCs from blood, collected on the day of vaccination. The receptor was derived from a man aged 50 to 59 who received an inactivated influenza vaccine.

The CDR3 sequence: CASSQDSARTSHTQYF. For the CDR3, the DNA is TGTGCCAGCAGCCAAGATTCTGCCAGGACTTCCCATACGCAGTATTTT. This chain connects TRBV3-1 to TRBJ2-3; possibly TRBD2 for D (5 bases). The CDR3 is 16 amino acids. Germline V gene sequence: CDR1 LGHDT, CDR2 YNNKEL (reference sequence). V was cut by 0 bases and J by 7 bases, with 17 bases left in between.